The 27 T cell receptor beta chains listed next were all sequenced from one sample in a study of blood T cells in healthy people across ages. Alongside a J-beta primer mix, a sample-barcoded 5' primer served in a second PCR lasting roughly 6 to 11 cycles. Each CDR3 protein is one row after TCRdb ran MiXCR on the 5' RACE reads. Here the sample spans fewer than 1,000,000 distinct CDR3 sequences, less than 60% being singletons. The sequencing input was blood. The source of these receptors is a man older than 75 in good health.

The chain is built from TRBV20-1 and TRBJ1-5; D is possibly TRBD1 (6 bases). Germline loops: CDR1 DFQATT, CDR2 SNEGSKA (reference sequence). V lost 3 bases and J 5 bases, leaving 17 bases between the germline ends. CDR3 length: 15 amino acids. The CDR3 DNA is TGCAGTGCTAGGGACAGCCCTTTTAGGGATCAGCCCCAGCATTTT. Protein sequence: CSARDSPFRDQPQHF.

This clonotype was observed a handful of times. The CDR3 loop reads CSARVAAGGETQYF. CDR3 sequence (DNA): TGCAGTGCTAGAGTAGCGGCAGGAGGGGAGACCCAGTACTTC. The chain recombines TRBV20-1 with TRBJ2-5; D possibly corresponds to TRBD2 (6 bases). This CDR3 has 14 residues. CDR1 and CDR2 (germline): DFQATT, SNEGSKA (reference sequence). The V end lost 1 base, the J end lost 5 bases, and 14 bases lay between the germline ends.

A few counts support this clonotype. The CDR3 DNA reads as TGCGCCAGCAGCCTTGGACAGGGGGGACTTAATGAGCAGTTCTTC. It encodes CASSLGQGGLNEQFF. V and J are TRBV5-1 and TRBJ2-1, with 10 bases identical to TRBD1. The CDR3 totals 15 residues. CDR1 and CDR2 (germline): SGHRS, YFSETQ. The V segment lost 4 bases and the J segment 7 bases; nucleotides outside the gene matches: 8.

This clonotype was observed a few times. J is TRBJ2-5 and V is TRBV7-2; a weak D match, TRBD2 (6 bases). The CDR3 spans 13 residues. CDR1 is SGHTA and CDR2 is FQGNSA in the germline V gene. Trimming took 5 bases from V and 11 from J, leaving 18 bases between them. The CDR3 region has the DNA TGTGCCAGCAGCCTGGGACTGGGTTCGGGGCAGTACTTC. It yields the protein CASSLGLGSGQYF.

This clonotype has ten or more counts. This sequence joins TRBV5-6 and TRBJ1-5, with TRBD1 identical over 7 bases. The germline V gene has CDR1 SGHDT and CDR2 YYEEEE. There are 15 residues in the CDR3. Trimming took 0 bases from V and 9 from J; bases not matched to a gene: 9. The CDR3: CASSLGQGVGGPQHF. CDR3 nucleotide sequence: TGTGCCAGCAGCTTGGGGCAGGGGGTTGGTGGGCCCCAGCATTTT.

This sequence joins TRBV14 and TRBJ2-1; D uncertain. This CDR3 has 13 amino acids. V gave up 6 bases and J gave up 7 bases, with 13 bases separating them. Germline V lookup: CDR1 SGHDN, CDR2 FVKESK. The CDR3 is CASRGLLPNEQFF. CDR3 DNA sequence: TGTGCCAGCAGAGGCTTACTTCCTAATGAGCAGTTCTTC.

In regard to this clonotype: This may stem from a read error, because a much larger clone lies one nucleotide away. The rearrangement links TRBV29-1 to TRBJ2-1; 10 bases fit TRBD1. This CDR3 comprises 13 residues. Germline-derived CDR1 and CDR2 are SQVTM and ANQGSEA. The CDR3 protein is CGANGQGDNEQFF. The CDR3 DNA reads TGCGGCGCTAATGGACAGGGGGACAATGAGCAGTTCTTC.

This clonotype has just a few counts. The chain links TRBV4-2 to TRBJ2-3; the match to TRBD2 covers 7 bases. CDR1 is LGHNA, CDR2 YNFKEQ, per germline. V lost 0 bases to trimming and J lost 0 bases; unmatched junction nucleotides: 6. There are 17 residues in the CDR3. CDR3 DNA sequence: TGTGCCAGCAGCCAAGATGGGCCTAGCGGAAGCACAGATACGCAGTATTTT. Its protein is CASSQDGPSGSTDTQYF.

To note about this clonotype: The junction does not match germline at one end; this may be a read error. Written as DNA, the CDR3 is TGTGCCAGCAGCTCATCGGGACAACTGACAGATGCGCAGTATTTT. Its translation is CASSSSGQLTDAQYF. This rearrangement joins TRBV7-3 to TRBJ2-3; D may be TRBD1 (6 bases). The CDR3 is made up of 15 amino acids. The germline V gene encodes CDR1 SGHTA and CDR2 FQGTGA.

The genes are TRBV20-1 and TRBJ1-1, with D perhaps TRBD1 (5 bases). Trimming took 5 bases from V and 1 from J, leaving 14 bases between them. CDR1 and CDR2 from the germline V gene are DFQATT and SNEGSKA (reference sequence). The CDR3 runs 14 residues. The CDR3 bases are TGCAGTGCTTGTCGGGCGGGGGAGAACACTGAAGCTTTCTTT. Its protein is CSACRAGENTEAFF.

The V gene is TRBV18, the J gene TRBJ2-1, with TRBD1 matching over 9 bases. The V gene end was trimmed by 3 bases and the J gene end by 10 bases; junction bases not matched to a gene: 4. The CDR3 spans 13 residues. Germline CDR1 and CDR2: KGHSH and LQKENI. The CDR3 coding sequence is TGTGCCAGCTCACCGAGACAGGGGGACGAGCAGTTCTTC. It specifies CASSPRQGDEQFF. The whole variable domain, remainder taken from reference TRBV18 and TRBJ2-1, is NAGVMQNPRHLVRRRGQEARLRCSPMKGHSHVYWYRQLPEEGLKFMVYLQKENIIDESGMPKERFSAEFPKEGPSILRIQQVVRGDSAAYFCASSPRQGDEQFFGPGTRLTVL.

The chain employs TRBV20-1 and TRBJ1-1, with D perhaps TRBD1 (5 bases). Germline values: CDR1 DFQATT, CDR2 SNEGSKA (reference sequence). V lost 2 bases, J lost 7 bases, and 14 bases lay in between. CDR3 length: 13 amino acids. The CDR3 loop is CSARRSVGGEAFF. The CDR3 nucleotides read TGCAGTGCTAGAAGGTCCGTGGGGGGTGAAGCTTTCTTT.

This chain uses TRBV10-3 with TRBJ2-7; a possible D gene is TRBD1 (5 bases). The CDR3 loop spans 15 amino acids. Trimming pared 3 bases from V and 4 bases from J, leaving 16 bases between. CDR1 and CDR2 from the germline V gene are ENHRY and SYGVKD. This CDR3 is CAISEPTEGAYEQYF. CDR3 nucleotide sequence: TGTGCCATCAGTGAACCTACTGAAGGGGCTTACGAGCAGTACTTC.

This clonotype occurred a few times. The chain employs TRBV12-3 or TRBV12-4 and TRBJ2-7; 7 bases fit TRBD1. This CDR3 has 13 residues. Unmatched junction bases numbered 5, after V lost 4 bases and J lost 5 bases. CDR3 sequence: CASSSRQGHEQYF. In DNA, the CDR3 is TGTGCCAGCAGTTCCCGACAGGGACACGAGCAGTACTTC.

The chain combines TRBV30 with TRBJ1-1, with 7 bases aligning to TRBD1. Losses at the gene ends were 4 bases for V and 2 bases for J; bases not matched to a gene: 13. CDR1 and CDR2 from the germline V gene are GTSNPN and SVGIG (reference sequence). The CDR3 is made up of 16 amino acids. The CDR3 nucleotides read TGTGCCTGGACAAAAGACAGGGTCGCGGGTAACACTGAAGCTTTCTTT. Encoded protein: CAWTKDRVAGNTEAFF.

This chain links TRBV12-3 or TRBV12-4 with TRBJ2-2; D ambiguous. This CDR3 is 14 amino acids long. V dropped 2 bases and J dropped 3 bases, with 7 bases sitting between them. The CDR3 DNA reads TGTGCCAGCAGTTTAATCGGATACACCGGGGAGCTGTTTTTT. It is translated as CASSLIGYTGELFF.

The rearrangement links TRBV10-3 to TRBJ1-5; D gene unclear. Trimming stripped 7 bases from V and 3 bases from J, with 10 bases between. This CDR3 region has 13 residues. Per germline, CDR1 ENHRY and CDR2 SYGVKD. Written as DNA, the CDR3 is TGTGCCATCACTCCAGAACTCAATCAGCCCCAGCATTTT. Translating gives CAITPELNQPQHF.

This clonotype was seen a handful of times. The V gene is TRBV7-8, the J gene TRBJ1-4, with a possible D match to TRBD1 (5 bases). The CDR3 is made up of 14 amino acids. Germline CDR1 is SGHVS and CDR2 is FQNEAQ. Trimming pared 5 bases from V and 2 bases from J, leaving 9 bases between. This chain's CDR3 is CASSTGGTNEKLFF. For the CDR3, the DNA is TGTGCCAGCAGCACAGGAGGGACTAATGAAAAACTGTTTTTT.

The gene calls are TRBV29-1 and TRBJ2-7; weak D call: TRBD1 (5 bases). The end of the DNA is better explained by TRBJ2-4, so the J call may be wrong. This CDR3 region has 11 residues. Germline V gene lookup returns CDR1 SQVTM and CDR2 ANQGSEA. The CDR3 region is CSVESQGIQYF. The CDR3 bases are TGCAGCGTTGAGAGCCAGGGCATTCAGTACTTC.

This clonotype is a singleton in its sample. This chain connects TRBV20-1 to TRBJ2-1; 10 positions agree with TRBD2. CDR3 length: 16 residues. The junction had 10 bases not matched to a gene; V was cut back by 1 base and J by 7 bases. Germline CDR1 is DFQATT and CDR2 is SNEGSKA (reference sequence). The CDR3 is CSARGTERGGQNEQFF. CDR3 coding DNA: TGCAGTGCTAGAGGCACCGAGCGGGGGGGCCAAAATGAGCAGTTCTTC.

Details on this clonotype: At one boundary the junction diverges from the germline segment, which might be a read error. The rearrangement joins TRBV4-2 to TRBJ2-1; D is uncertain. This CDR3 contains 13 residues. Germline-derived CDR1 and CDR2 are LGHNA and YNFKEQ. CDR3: CASSQRLYSEQFF. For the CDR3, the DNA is TGTGCCAGCAGCCAAAGGCTCTACAGTGAGCAGTTCTTC.

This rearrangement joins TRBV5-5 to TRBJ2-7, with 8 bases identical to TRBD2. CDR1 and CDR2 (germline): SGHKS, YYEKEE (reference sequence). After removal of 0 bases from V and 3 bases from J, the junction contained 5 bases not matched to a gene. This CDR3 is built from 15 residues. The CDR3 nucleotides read TGTGCCAGCAGCTTGGCGCGGGGGGTGGGCTACGAGCAGTACTTC. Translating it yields CASSLARGVGYEQYF. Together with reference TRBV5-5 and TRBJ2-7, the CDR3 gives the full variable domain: DAGVTQSPTHLIKTRGQQVTLRCSPISGHKSVSWYQQVLGQGPQFIFQYYEKEERGRGNFPDRFSARQFPNYSSELNVNALLLGDSALYLCASSLARGVGYEQYFGPGTRLTVT.

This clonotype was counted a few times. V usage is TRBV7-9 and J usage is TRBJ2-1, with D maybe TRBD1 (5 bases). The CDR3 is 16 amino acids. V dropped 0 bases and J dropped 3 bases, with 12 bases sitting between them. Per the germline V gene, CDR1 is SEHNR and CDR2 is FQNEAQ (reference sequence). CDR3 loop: CASSLALQELYNEQFF. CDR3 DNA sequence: TGTGCCAGCAGCTTAGCGCTACAGGAACTCTACAATGAGCAGTTCTTC.

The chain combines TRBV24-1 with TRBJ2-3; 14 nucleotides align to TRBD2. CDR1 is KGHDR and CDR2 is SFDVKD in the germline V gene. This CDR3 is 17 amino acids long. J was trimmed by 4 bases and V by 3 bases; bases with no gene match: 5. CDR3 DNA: TGTGCCACCAGTGATCGACTAGCGGGGGGGCTCGCAGATACGCAGTATTTT. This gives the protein CATSDRLAGGLADTQYF.

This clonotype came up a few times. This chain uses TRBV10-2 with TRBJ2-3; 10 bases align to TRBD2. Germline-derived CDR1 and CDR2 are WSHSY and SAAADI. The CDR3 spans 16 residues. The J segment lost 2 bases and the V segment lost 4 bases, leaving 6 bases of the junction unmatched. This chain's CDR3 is CASSGTSGALTDTQYF. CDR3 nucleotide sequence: TGCGCCAGCAGTGGCACTAGCGGGGCCCTCACAGATACGCAGTATTTT.

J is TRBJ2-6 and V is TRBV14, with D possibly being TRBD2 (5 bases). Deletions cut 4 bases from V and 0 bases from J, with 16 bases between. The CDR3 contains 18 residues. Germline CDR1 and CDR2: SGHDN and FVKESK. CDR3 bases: TGTGCCAGCAGCCGACTATTGACGGAAAGCTCTGGGGCCAACGTCCTGACTTTC. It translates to CASSRLLTESSGANVLTF.

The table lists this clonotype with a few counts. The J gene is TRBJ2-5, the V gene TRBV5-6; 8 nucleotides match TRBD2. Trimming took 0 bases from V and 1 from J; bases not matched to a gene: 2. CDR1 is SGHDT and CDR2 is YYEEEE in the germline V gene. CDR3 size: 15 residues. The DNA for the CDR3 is TGTGCCAGCAGCTTGGTCGGGGGGGGCCAAGAGACCCAGTACTTC. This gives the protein CASSLVGGGQETQYF. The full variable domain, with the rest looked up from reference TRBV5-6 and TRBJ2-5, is DAGVTQSPTHLIKTRGQQVTLRCSPKSGHDTVSWYQQALGQGPQFIFQYYEEEERQRGNFPDRFSGHQFPNYSSELNVNALLLGDSALYLCASSLVGGGQETQYFGPGTRLLVL.